The 2 T cell receptor beta chains reported below all come from one sample, sequenced in a study of STAT5B mutations in CD4+ large granular lymphocyte leukemia. Profiling relied on immunoSEQ multiplex PCR, and the TCRdb table lists in-frame clones only, not all of them. The sample includes some 27,000 clones, 70% to 75% of them seen just once. The sequencing input was CD4+ T cells from blood buffy coats. These receptors originate from a human donor in good health.

The V gene is TRBV30, the J gene TRBJ1-6; TRBD1 is a possible D gene (5 bases). The CDR3 contains 15 residues. CDR1 and CDR2 from the germline V gene are GTSNPN and SVGIG (reference sequence). The germline V and J ends were trimmed by 0 bases and 9 bases, with 15 bases remaining between them. The CDR3 reads CAWSVGGVSGSPLHF. Here the CDR3 DNA reads TGTGCCTGGAGTGTAGGAGGGGTGTCTGGTTCACCCCTCCACTTT.

The rearrangement links TRBV7-2 to TRBJ2-5; 8 bases match TRBD2. Germline lookup yields CDR1 SGHTA and CDR2 FQGNSA. The J segment lost 7 bases and the V segment lost 5 bases, leaving 15 bases of the junction unmatched. The CDR3 consists of 16 residues. CDR3 residues: CASSPGAGLVSGTQYF. The CDR3 DNA reads as TGTGCCAGCAGCCCCGGCGCGGGACTAGTCTCAGGGACCCAGTACTTC.